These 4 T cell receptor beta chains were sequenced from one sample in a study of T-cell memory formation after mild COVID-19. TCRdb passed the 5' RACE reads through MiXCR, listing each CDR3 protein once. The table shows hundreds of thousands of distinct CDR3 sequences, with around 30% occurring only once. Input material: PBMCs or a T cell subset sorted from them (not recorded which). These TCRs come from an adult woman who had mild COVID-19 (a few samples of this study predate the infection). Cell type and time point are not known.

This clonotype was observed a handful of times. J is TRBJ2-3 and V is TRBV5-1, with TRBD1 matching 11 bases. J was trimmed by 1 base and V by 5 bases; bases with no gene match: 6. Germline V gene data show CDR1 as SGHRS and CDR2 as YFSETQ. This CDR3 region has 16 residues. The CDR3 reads CASSRTGGQGTDTQYF. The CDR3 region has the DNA TGCGCCAGCAGTCGGACAGGGGGCCAGGGCACAGATACGCAGTATTTT.

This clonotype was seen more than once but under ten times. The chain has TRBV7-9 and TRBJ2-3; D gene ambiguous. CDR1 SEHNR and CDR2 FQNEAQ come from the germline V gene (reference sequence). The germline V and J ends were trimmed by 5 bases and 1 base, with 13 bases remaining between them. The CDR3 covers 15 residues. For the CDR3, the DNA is TGTGCCAGCAGCCAGAGCGAGGCAGGCACAGATACGCAGTATTTT. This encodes CASSQSEAGTDTQYF.

The CDR3 loop is CASSESGGWGETQYF. CDR3 DNA sequence: TGCGCCAGCAGTGAGTCGGGGGGTTGGGGAGAGACCCAGTACTTC. This chain links TRBV10-2 with TRBJ2-5; D might be TRBD2 (6 bases). Trimming took 0 bases from V and 4 from J, leaving 12 bases between them. The germline gives CDR1 WSHSY, CDR2 SAAADI. The CDR3 is made up of 15 amino acids.

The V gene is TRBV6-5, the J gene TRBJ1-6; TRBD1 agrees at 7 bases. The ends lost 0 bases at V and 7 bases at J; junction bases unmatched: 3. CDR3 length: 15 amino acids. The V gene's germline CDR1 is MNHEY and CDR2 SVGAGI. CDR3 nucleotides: TGTGCCAGCAGTTACTCGGGGACAGTGAATTCACCCCTCCACTTT. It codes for CASSYSGTVNSPLHF.